This T cell receptor (beta chain) comes out of a study of CD8 T cells in Susac syndrome. This clonotype was seen once. Sequencing of TCR beta covered CD8+ and CD4+ T cells obtained from blood. Healthy donors matched for age and sex were used as controls. TEMRA cells underwent FACS enrichment and CD8+ and CD4+ T cells underwent negative isolation. Reverse transcription of about 0.45 to 1 ug RNA was performed with random hexamers. Coverage of TCR beta CDR3 amplification by immunoSEQ multiplex PCR extended to 54 Vbeta and 13 Jbeta. MiXCR was run by TCRdb on the immunoSEQ multiplex PCR reads, yielding one entry per CDR3 protein. This repertoire shows approximately 190,000 distinct CDR3 sequences, 90% to 95% found once; its top ten account for 0.1%. Germline CDR1 and CDR2: SGHRS and YFSETQ. Trimming cost V 0 bases and J 7 bases; bases outside gene matches: 8. The CDR3 is 16 amino acids.

The receptor was isolated from a human donor in good health. This rearrangement joins TRBV5-1 to TRBJ2-1; 9 bases are shared with TRBD2. The specimen sequenced was CD4+ T cells from PBMCs. The CDR3 sequence: CASSLGNSGGWNEQFF. Written as DNA, the CDR3 is TGCGCCAGCAGCTTGGGTAATAGCGGGGGATGGAATGAGCAGTTCTTC.